This TCR beta chain derives from a study of blood T cell repertoires in COVID-19. Study-level background: Spain, Italy and the United States supplied samples that represented acute and convalescent COVID-19. T cells, B-cell-depleted T cells, or PBMCs supplied cDNA or gDNA.

CDR3 size: 14 residues. Germline V lookup: CDR1 SEHNR, CDR2 FQNEAQ (reference sequence). V lost 6 bases, J lost 2 bases, and 4 bases stayed unmatched. Participant-reported clinical history was the basis for cohort assignment. This clone was counted between two and nine times. Per the study methods: Researchers report that nucleated cell counts were estimated from reference gene primer amplification. Generated by immunoSEQ multiplex PCR, the TCRdb table keeps only in-frame clones and is missing some. The V and J calls and clone size were taken over from that table, and D and trimming were inferred from the DNA. The table shows around 320,000 clones, with 90% occurring only once.

The sample comprised PBMCs or T cells enriched from blood (not recorded which). The chain combines TRBV7-9 with TRBJ2-1; 7 bases are a match to TRBD2. This TCR derives from a woman aged 18 to 35 with acute COVID-19. For the CDR3, the DNA is TGTGCCAGCAGAGGCGGGGGAACCTACAATGAGCAGTTCTTC. Residues: CASRGGGTYNEQFF.